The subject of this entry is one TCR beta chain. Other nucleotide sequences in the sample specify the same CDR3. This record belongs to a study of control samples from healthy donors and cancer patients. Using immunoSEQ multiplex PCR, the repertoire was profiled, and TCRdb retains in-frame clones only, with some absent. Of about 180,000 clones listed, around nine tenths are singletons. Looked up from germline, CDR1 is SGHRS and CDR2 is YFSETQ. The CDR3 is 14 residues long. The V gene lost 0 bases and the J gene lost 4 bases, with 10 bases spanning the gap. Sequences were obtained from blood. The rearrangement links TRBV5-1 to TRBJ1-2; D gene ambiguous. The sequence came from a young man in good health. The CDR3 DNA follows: TGCGCCAGCAGCTTGGGGCAGGTGGGCTATGGCTACACCTTC. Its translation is CASSLGQVGYGYTF.